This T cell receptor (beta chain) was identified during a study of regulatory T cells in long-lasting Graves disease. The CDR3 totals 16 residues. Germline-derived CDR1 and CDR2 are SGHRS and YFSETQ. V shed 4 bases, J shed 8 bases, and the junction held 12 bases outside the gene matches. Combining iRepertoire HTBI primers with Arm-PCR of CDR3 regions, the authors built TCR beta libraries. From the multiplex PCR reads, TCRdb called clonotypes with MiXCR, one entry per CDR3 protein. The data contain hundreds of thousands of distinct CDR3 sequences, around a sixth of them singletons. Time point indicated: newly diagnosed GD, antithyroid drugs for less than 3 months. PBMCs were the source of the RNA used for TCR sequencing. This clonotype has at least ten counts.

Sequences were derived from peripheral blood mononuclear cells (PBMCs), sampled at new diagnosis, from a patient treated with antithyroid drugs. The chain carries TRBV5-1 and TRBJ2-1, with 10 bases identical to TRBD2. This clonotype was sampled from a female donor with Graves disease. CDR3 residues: CASSLGQREGRDEQFF. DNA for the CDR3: TGCGCCAGCAGCCTAGGGCAGCGGGAGGGCCGGGATGAGCAGTTCTTC.